This entry lists 21 T cell receptor beta chains sequenced from one sample in a study of blood T cell repertoires in COVID-19. TCRdb's copy holds only in-frame clones and misses some; the assay was immunoSEQ multiplex PCR. This sample has fewer than 200,000 clones, with around 80% found just once. Sequenced input: PBMCs or T cells enriched from blood (not recorded which). The source is a woman in her 50s in a cohort exposed to, infected with or recovered from COVID-19 (not recorded which).

J is TRBJ1-5 and V is TRBV9, with D possibly being TRBD1 (6 bases). This CDR3 has 14 residues. The V gene's germline CDR1 is SGDLS and CDR2 YYNGEE. V lost 4 bases to trimming and J lost 7 bases, with 15 bases between them. CDR3 protein: CASSPRGGLQPQHF. The CDR3 nucleotides are TGTGCCAGCAGCCCGAGGGGGGGTTTACAGCCCCAGCATTTT.

The V and J genes are TRBV30 and TRBJ1-5, with TRBD1 matching over 7 bases. The CDR3 contains 14 residues. Trimming removed 4 bases from V and 6 bases from J; junction bases left unmatched: 9. Germline V gene lookup returns CDR1 GTSNPN and CDR2 SVGIG (reference sequence). The CDR3 coding sequence is TGTGCCTGGAATCCAGGGGGTGGTTCTCAGCCCCAGCATTTT. Translated: CAWNPGGGSQPQHF. Filled out from reference TRBV30 and TRBJ1-5, the complete variable domain reads SQTIHQWPATLVQPVGSPLSLECTVEGTSNPNLYWYRQAAGRGLQLLFYSVGIGQISSEVPQNLSASRPQDRQFILSSKKLLLSDSGFYLCAWNPGGGSQPQHFGDGTRLSIL.

In its sample, this clone was seen a few times. The chain couples TRBV6-5 to TRBJ2-7, with 10 bases identical to TRBD2. The CDR3 totals 15 residues. Germline CDR1 is MNHEY and CDR2 is SVGAGI. V shed 6 bases and J 0 bases; nucleotides not matched to a gene: 5. The DNA for the CDR3 is TGTGCCAGCAGACCTCGACTAGCGGGCTCCTACGAGCAGTACTTC. This sequence encodes CASRPRLAGSYEQYF.

The gene calls are TRBV5-1 and TRBJ2-7; D may be TRBD1 (6 bases). V lost 2 bases and J lost 7, with 19 bases in between. The germline gives CDR1 SGHRS, CDR2 YFSETQ. This CDR3 comprises 15 residues. DNA of the CDR3: TGCGCCAGCAGCTTCGGTCGGCAGGGGTCAGGGGAGCAGTACTTC. Protein: CASSFGRQGSGEQYF. Filled out from reference TRBV5-1 and TRBJ2-7, the complete variable domain reads KAGVTQTPRYLIKTRGQQVTLSCSPISGHRSVSWYQQTPGQGLQFLFEYFSETQRNKGNFPGRFSGRQFSNSRSEMNVSTLELGDSALYLCASSFGRQGSGEQYFGPGTRLTVT.

The chain combines TRBV10-3 with TRBJ1-5; TRBD1 matches at 7 bases. This CDR3 is 14 amino acids long. CDR1 ENHRY and CDR2 SYGVKD come from the germline V gene. V shed 4 bases and J 3 bases; nucleotides not matched to a gene: 3. Here the CDR3 reads CAISGGTDNQPQHF. The CDR3 DNA reads TGTGCCATCAGTGGAGGGACAGACAATCAGCCCCAGCATTTT.

The count of this clone is one. This rearrangement joins TRBV11-2 to TRBJ2-3; perhaps TRBD2 as D (5 bases). V was shortened by 6 bases and J by 5 bases, with 15 bases between the two germline ends. Germline CDR1 is SGHAT and CDR2 is FQNNGV. This CDR3 comprises 14 residues. In DNA, the CDR3 is TGTGCCAGCAGTCCTGGGCTGGCGGGAGATACGCAGTATTTT. Its translation is CASSPGLAGDTQYF.

V gene TRBV6-5 combines with J gene TRBJ1-4; the D is unclear. Germline-derived CDR1 and CDR2 are MNHEY and SVGAGI. Trimming stripped 6 bases from V and 5 bases from J, with 10 bases between. This CDR3 is built from 13 residues. In DNA, the CDR3 is TGTGCCAGCAGAGCAAAGGAGAATGAAAAACTGTTTTTT. It codes for CASRAKENEKLFF.

This clone was counted only a few times. This chain links TRBV5-4 with TRBJ1-2; 7 nucleotides match TRBD1. J lost 5 bases, V lost 4 bases, and 8 bases had no gene match. The CDR3 is made up of 14 amino acids. Germline CDR1 SGHNT, CDR2 YYREEE (reference sequence). The DNA of the CDR3 is TGTGCCAGCAGCGTTGGAGGGGGCAGGTATGGCTACACCTTC. Translation gives CASSVGGGRYGYTF.

This rearrangement joins TRBV7-9 to TRBJ2-1; 10 bases fit TRBD1. This CDR3 is built from 14 residues. Germline values: CDR1 SEHNR, CDR2 FQNEAQ (reference sequence). Trimming took 4 bases from V and 9 from J; bases not matched to a gene: 6. The CDR3: CASSSGQGVFEQFF. The CDR3 nucleotides are TGTGCCAGCAGCTCAGGACAGGGGGTTTTTGAGCAGTTCTTC.

The chain employs TRBV24-1 and TRBJ2-3; 10 positions match TRBD1. The CDR3 extends over 15 amino acids. Unmatched junction bases numbered 4, after V lost 5 bases and J lost 3 bases. Germline loops: CDR1 KGHDR, CDR2 SFDVKD. The DNA of the CDR3 is TGTGCCACCAGTGGCTTGGGACAGGGGACAGATACGCAGTATTTT. This encodes CATSGLGQGTDTQYF.

The rearrangement joins TRBV12-3 or TRBV12-4 to TRBJ1-1, with unresolved D. The germline V and J ends were trimmed by 5 bases and 0 bases, with 7 bases remaining between them. This CDR3 comprises 13 residues. The CDR3 is CASSPRMNTEAFF. The CDR3 DNA is TGTGCCAGCAGTCCGCGGATGAACACTGAAGCTTTCTTT.

V and J are TRBV27 and TRBJ1-6; 9 nucleotides line up with TRBD1. Germline CDR1 is MNHEY and CDR2 is SMNVEV (reference sequence). This CDR3 contains 14 residues. J was trimmed by 6 bases and V by 3 bases; bases with no gene match: 0. In nucleotides, the CDR3 is TGTGCCAGCAGTTTGACAGGGGGTAATTCACCCCTCCACTTT. Protein: CASSLTGGNSPLHF.

V gene TRBV3-1 (or the pseudogene TRBV3-2) combines with J gene TRBJ2-3, with 8 bases lining up with TRBD2. Per the germline V gene, CDR1 is LGHDT and CDR2 is YNNKEL (reference sequence). The CDR3 consists of 14 residues. V dropped 2 bases and J dropped 4; count of bases not matched to a gene: 2. DNA for the CDR3: TGTGCCAGCAGCCAACGCGGGGGGTCAGATACGCAGTATTTT. This translates into CASSQRGGSDTQYF.

The V gene is TRBV18, the J gene TRBJ1-1, with no clear D. CDR1 KGHSH and CDR2 LQKENI come from the germline V gene. CDR3 length: 13 amino acids. V was clipped by 5 bases and J by 0 bases, with 7 bases between them. The CDR3 protein is CASSSDMNTEAFF. The DNA of the CDR3 is TGTGCCAGCTCATCAGACATGAACACTGAAGCTTTCTTT.

The chain uses TRBV9 and TRBJ2-3; possible D gene TRBD2, 7 bases. The CDR3 totals 15 residues. V lost 2 bases and J 4 bases, leaving 14 bases between the germline ends. Germline V gene data show CDR1 as SGDLS and CDR2 as YYNGEE. The CDR3 DNA reads TGTGCCAGCAGCGTCTGGGGGGGCGGCTCAGATACGCAGTATTTT. It specifies CASSVWGGGSDTQYF.

The chain has TRBV15 and TRBJ2-5, with TRBD1 identical over 8 bases. CDR1 is LNHNV and CDR2 is YYDKDF in the germline V gene (reference sequence). V gave up 3 bases and J gave up 4 bases; unmatched junction bases: 7. The CDR3 spans 15 residues. The CDR3 region has the DNA TGTGCCACCAGCAGGACACAGGGGGAAGGAGAGACCCAGTACTTC. This translates into CATSRTQGEGETQYF. Variable domain in full (rest from reference TRBV15 and TRBJ2-5): DAMVIQNPRYQVTQFGKPVTLSCSQTLNHNVMYWYQQKSSQAPKLLFHYYDKDFNNEADTPDNFQSRRPNTSFCFLDIRSPGLGDTAMYLCATSRTQGEGETQYFGPGTRLLVL.

This rearrangement joins TRBV19 to TRBJ2-7, with 7 bases aligning to TRBD1. The CDR3 runs 15 residues. The germline gives CDR1 LNHDA, CDR2 SQIVND (reference sequence). Trimming cost V 6 bases and J 6 bases; bases outside gene matches: 14. CDR3 in DNA: TGTGCCAGTAGACGGACAGGCAACTTAATGGGCGAGCAGTACTTC. Translated: CASRRTGNLMGEQYF.

This sequence joins TRBV24-1 and TRBJ2-2, with D possibly being TRBD2 (6 bases). Germline CDR1 KGHDR, CDR2 SFDVKD. V was shortened by 6 bases and J by 3 bases, with 16 bases between the two germline ends. The CDR3 sequence is 16 residues long. CDR3 protein: CATSKSGGVDTGELFF. The CDR3 DNA follows: TGTGCCACCAGTAAGTCCGGGGGTGTGGACACCGGGGAGCTGTTTTTT.

The CDR3 sequence is CASSPGSSTDTQYF. In nucleotides, the CDR3 is TGTGCCAGCTCACCAGGGAGTAGCACAGATACGCAGTATTTT. This chain joins TRBV18 and TRBJ2-3, with D possibly matching TRBD2 (5 bases). V was trimmed by 2 bases and J by 0 bases, leaving 6 bases between them. The CDR3 extends over 14 amino acids. The germline CDR1 and CDR2 sequences are KGHSH and LQKENI. The full variable domain, its missing parts supplied by reference TRBV18 and TRBJ2-3, is NAGVMQNPRHLVRRRGQEARLRCSPMKGHSHVYWYRQLPEEGLKFMVYLQKENIIDESGMPKERFSAEFPKEGPSILRIQQVVRGDSAAYFCASSPGSSTDTQYFGPGTRLTVL.

This chain links TRBV28 with TRBJ1-4, with 7 bases matching TRBD1. The V gene's germline CDR1 is MDHEN and CDR2 SYDVKM. With V trimmed by 6 bases and J by 5 bases, 12 bases remained unmatched. This CDR3 has 16 amino acids. The chain's CDR3 is CASRRDLGGANEKLFF. The CDR3 region has the DNA TGTGCCAGCAGGCGGGACTTAGGGGGCGCAAATGAAAAACTGTTTTTT.

The V call is TRBV27, the J call TRBJ2-7; 10 nucleotides align to TRBD2. Germline loops: CDR1 MNHEY, CDR2 SMNVEV (reference sequence). V was clipped by 4 bases and J by 3 bases; unmatched bases: 9. The CDR3 sequence is 16 residues long. For the CDR3, the DNA is TGTGCCAGCAGTTCCCAATCTAGCGGGGGTGTCTACGAGCAGTACTTC. Amino acid sequence: CASSSQSSGGVYEQYF.